The rows below give T cell receptor beta chains drawn from one sample of a study of blood T cell repertoires in COVID-19. Clones were read by immunoSEQ multiplex PCR, and TCRdb kept only the in-frame ones, dropping some. The sample includes around 89,000 clones, about nine tenths of them seen just once. The source material was peripheral blood. These receptors originate from a man aged 55 to 70 with acute or convalescent COVID-19. The CDR3 runs from the conserved cysteine through the conserved F or W.

V	CDR3
TRBV9	CASSPTSGRFNEQFF
TRBV11-3	CASSSGQGVIGELFF
TRBV6-2/TRBV6-3	CASSPTSGGADEQFF
TRBV15	CATSRDQGGGGFNTDTQYF
TRBV5-1	CASSSLGNTEAFF
TRBV29-1	CSVPTGPNYGYTF
TRBV24-1	CATSDSGLPLGNQPQHF
TRBV5-4	CASSVRLAGAGTDTQYF
TRBV12-5	CASGGEGRGTNQPQHF
TRBV7-9	CASSSRLAGDEQFF
TRBV10-2	CASRQGYYEQYF
TRBV11-2	CASSYRGSRTDTQYF
TRBV12-3/TRBV12-4	CASSIQKAYEQYF
TRBV30	CAWSTGAETQYF
TRBV5-1	CASSSDRRLNEKLFF
TRBV6-5	CASSYSLAADTQYF
TRBV24-1	CATSERTSGEQFF
TRBV11-2	CASSLDRAGLETQYF
TRBV6-5	CASRPEAGGQETQYF
TRBV15	CATSIDRGSHSPLHF
TRBV19	CASSIGRGGYNEQFF
TRBV5-1	CASSGGLYNEQFF
TRBV2	CASSEINYRELGRYEQYF
TRBV6-1	CASSESGGTQYF
TRBV24-1	CATSERGQGEQYF
TRBV6-4	CASSPLAGGRYGYTF
TRBV19	CASSRDREYEQYF
TRBV30	CAYSPSTDTQYF
TRBV18	CASSRGLAGYGEQFF
TRBV5-6	CASSLVEWRSNTGELFF
TRBV19	CASSTSARAWAEAFF
TRBV9	CASSVAPNNEQFF
TRBV2	CASSPRLSTGELFF
TRBV10-1	CASSARIGVGETQYF
TRBV28	CASSLRMEPEAFF
TRBV5-1	CASSSGQGDFSGNTIYF
TRBV7-9	CASSQSGGPTEAFF
TRBV19	CASSIDTDTEAFF
TRBV4-1	CASRRDRPLNSPLHF
TRBV14	CASSQGSSYNEQFF
TRBV5-1	CASSSGQGNEQFF
TRBV7-6	CASSFYRDSSGNTIYF
TRBV5-1	CASSVAGGNYNEQFF
TRBV3-1/TRBV3-2	CASSQAGQGNIQYF
TRBV5-4	CASSKVAGSDGYTF
TRBV7-9	CASSTDRPNYNEQFF
TRBV29-1	CSVTGVREQYF
TRBV9	CASSPRQGTGNTIYF
TRBV6-5	CASRGQGQRVEQYF
TRBV7-9	CASSLETSEQFF
TRBV12-3/TRBV12-4	CAKSYQGGGYTF